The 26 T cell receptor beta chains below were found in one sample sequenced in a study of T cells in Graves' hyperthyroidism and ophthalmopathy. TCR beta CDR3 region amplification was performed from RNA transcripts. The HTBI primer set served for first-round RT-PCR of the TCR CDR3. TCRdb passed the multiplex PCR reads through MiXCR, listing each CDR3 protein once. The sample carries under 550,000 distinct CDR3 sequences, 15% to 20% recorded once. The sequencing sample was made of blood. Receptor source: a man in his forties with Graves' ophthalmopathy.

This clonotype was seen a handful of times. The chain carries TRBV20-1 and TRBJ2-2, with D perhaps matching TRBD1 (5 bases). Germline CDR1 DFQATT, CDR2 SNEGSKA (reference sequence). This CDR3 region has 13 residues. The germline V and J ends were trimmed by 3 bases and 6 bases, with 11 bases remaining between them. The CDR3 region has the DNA TGCAGTGCTAGCCGGACACCTGCCGGGGAGCTGTTTTTT. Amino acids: CSASRTPAGELFF.

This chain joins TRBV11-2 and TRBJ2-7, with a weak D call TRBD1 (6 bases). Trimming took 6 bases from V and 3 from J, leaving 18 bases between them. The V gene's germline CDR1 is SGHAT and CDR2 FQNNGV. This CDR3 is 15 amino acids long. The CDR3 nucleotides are TGTGCCAGCAGGCGAAACGGACAGTTCTACTACGAGCAGTACTTC. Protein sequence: CASRRNGQFYYEQYF. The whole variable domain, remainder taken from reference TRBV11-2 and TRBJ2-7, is EAGVAQSPRYKIIEKRQSVAFWCNPISGHATLYWYQQILGQGPKLLIQFQNNGVVDDSQLPKDRFSAERLKGVDSTLKIQPAKLEDSAVYLCASRRNGQFYYEQYFGPGTRLTVT.

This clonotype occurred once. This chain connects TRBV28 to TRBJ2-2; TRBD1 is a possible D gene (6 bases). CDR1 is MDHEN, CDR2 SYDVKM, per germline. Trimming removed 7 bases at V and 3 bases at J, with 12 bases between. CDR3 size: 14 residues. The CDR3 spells CASIMGAYTGELFF. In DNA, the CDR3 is TGTGCCAGCATCATGGGGGCCTACACCGGGGAGCTGTTTTTT.

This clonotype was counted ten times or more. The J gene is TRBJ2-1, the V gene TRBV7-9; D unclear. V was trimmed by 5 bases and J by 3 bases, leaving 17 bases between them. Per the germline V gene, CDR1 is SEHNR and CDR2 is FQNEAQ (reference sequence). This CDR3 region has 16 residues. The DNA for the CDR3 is TGTGCCAGCAGCCCCAAGGCTAGTCTTATCTACAATGAGCAGTTCTTC. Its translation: CASSPKASLIYNEQFF. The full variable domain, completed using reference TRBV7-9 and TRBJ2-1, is DTGVSQNPRHKITKRGQNVTFRCDPISEHNRLYWYRQTLGQGPEFLTYFQNEAQLEKSRLLSDRFSAERPKGSFSTLEIQRTEQGDSAMYLCASSPKASLIYNEQFFGPGTRLTVL.

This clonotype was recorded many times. CDR3 region: CASSLDSPPRIEQFF. The DNA for the CDR3 is TGCGCCAGCAGCCTGGACAGCCCGCCCCGAATTGAGCAGTTCTTC. The gene calls are TRBV5-1 and TRBJ2-1, with D tentatively TRBD1 (6 bases). The V gene's germline CDR1 is SGHRS and CDR2 YFSETQ. The CDR3 sequence is 15 residues long. Trimming cost V 4 bases and J 9 bases, with 20 bases left between them.

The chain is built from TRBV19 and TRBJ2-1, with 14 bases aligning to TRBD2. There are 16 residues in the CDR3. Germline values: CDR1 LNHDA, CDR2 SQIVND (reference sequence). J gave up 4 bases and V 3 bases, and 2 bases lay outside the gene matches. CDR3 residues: CASSMGLAGAYNEQFF. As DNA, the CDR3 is TGTGCCAGTAGTATGGGACTAGCGGGAGCGTACAATGAGCAGTTCTTC.

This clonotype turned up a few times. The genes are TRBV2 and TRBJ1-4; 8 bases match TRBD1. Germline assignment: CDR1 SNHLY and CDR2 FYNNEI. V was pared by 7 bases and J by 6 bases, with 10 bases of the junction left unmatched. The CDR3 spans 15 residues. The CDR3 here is CASTLGQGLYEKLFF. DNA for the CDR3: TGTGCCAGCACCCTAGGACAGGGTTTATATGAAAAACTGTTTTTT.

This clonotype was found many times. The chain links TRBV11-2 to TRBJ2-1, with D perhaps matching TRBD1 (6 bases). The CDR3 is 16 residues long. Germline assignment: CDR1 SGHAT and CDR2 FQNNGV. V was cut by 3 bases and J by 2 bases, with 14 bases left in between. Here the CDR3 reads CASSFDTGMPYNEQFF. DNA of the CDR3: TGTGCCAGCAGCTTCGACACAGGGATGCCCTACAATGAGCAGTTCTTC.

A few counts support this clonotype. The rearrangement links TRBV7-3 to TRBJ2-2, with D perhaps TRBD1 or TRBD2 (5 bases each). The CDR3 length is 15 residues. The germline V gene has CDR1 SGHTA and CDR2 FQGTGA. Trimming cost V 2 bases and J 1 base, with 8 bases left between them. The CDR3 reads CASSLRDLNTGELFF. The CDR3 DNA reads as TGTGCCAGCAGCTTACGGGACCTGAACACCGGGGAGCTGTTTTTT.

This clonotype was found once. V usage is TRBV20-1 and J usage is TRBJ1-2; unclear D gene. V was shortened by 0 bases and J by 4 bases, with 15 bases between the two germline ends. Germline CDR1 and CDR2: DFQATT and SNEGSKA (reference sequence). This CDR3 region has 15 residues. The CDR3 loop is CSARDEGSGIYGYTF. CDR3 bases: TGCAGTGCTAGAGATGAAGGATCGGGCATCTATGGCTACACCTTC.

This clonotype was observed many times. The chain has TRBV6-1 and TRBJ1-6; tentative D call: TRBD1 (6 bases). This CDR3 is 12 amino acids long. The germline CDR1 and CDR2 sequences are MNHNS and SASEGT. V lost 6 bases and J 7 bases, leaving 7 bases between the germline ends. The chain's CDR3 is CASRQGNSPLHF. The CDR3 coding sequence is TGTGCCAGCAGACAGGGAAATTCACCCCTCCACTTT.

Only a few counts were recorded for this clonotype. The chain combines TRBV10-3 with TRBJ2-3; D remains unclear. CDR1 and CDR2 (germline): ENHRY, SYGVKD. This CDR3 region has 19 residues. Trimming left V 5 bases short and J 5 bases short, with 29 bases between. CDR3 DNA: TGTGCCATCAGTCCGTCTATCACGCAGGTGTGGGGTGACGAAGATACGCAGTATTTT. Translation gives CAISPSITQVWGDEDTQYF.

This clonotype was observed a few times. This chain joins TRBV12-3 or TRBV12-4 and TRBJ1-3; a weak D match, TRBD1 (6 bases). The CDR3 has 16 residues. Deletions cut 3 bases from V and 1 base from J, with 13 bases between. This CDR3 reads CASSFRGFSSGNTIYF. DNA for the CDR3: TGTGCCAGCAGTTTTAGGGGGTTTAGTTCTGGAAACACCATATATTTT.

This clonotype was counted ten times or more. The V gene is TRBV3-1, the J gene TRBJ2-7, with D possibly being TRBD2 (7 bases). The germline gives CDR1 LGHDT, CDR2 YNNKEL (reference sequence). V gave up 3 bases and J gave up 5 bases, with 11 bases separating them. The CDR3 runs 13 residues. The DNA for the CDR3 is TGTGCCAGCAGCCAGGCGGGGGCCCACGAGCAGTACTTC. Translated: CASSQAGAHEQYF.

The CDR3 sequence: CASSGRGVSETQYF. CDR3 sequence (DNA): TGTGCCAGCAGCGGGCGGGGGGTCTCAGAGACCCAGTACTTC. This sequence joins TRBV11-2 and TRBJ2-5; 8 bases fit TRBD2. The CDR3 sequence is 14 residues long. Per germline, CDR1 SGHAT and CDR2 FQNNGV. The ends lost 5 bases at V and 4 bases at J; junction bases unmatched: 6.

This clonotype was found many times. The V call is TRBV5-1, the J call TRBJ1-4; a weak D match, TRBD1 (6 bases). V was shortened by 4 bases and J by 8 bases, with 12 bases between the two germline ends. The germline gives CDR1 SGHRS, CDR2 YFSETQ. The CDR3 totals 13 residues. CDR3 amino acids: CASSLQGGEKLFF. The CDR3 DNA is TGCGCCAGCAGCCTACAGGGAGGAGAAAAACTGTTTTTT.

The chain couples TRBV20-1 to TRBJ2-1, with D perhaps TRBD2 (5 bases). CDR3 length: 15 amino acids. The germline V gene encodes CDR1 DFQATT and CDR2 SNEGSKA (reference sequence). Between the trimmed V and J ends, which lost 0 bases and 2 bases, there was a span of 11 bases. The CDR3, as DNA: TGCAGTGCTAGAGATTCAGAGGGAACCTACAATGAGCAGTTCTTC. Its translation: CSARDSEGTYNEQFF.

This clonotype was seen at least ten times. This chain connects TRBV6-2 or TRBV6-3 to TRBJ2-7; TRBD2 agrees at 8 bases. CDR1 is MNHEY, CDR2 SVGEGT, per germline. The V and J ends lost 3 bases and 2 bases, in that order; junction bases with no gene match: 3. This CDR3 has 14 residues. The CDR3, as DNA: TGTGCCAGCAGTTATACGGGAGGGCCCTACGAGCAGTACTTC. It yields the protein CASSYTGGPYEQYF.

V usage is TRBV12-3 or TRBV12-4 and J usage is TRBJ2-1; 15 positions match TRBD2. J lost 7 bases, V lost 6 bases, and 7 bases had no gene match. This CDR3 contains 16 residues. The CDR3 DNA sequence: TGTGCCAGCAGCCGGACTAGCGGGAGGGCGGCAAATGAGCAGTTCTTC. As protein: CASSRTSGRAANEQFF.

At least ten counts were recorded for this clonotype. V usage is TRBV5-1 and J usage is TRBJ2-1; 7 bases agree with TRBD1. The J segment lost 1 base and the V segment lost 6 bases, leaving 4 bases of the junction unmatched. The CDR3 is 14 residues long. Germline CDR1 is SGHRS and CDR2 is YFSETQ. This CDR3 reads CASNPGQSYNEQFF. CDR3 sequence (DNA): TGCGCCAGCAACCCGGGACAGTCCTACAATGAGCAGTTCTTC.

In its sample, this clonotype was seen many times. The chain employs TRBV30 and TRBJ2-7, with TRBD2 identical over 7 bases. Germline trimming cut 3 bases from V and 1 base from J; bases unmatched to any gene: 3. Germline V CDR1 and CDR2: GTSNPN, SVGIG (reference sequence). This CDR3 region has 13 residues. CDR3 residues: CAWRERGSYEQYF. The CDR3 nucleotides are TGTGCCTGGAGAGAGCGGGGATCCTACGAGCAGTACTTC.

CDR3: CASSQGGSPTYEQYF. For the CDR3, the DNA is TGTGCCAGCAGCCAAGGGGGTTCCCCAACCTACGAGCAGTACTTC. The chain uses TRBV3-1 and TRBJ2-7; no reliable D call. The CDR3 length is 15 residues. V was shortened by 1 base and J by 2 bases, with 12 bases between the two germline ends. In germline, CDR1 is LGHDT, CDR2 YNNKEL (reference sequence).

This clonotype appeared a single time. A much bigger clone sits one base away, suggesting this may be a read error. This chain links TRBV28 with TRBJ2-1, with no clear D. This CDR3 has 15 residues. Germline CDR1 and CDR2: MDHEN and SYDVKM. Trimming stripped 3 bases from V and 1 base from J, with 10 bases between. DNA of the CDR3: TGTGCCAGCAGTTTTGGCGGCTTATCCTACAATGAGCAGTTCTTC. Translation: CASSFGGLSYNEQFF.

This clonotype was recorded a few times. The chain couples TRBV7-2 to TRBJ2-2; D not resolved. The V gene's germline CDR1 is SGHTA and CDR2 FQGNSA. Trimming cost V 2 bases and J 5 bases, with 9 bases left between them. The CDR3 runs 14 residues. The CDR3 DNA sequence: TGTGCCAGCAGCTTAAATGGAAGGACCGGGGAGCTGTTTTTT. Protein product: CASSLNGRTGELFF.

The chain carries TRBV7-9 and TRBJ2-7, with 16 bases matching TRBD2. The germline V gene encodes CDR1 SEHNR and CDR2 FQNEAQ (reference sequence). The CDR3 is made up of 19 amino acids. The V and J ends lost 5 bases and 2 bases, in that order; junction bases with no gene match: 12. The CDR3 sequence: CASSPNRGTSGRATYEQYF. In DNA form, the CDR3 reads TGTGCCAGCAGCCCCAACCGGGGGACTAGCGGGAGGGCCACCTACGAGCAGTACTTC.

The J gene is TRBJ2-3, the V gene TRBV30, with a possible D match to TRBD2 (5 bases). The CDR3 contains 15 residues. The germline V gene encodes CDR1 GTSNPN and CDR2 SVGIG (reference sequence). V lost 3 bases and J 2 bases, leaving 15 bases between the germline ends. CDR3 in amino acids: CAWSDTEGLTDTQYF. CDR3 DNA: TGTGCCTGGAGCGACACCGAAGGACTCACAGATACGCAGTATTTT.